The sequence of this TCR beta chain was determined in a study of T cells in Graves' hyperthyroidism and ophthalmopathy. Authors of the study amplified TCR beta CDR3 regions from RNA transcripts. HTBI primers drove first-round RT-PCR of the TCR CDR3. TCRdb re-derived calls from the multiplex PCR reads in MiXCR, one entry per CDR3 protein. The repertoire consists of nearly 600,000 distinct CDR3 sequences, with 14% occurring once and the leading ten covering roughly 7%. Comments on this clonotype: It may be a read error: a sequence one base away is much more abundant.

This CDR3 is built from 15 residues. Germline CDR1 is SEHNR and CDR2 is FQNEAQ (reference sequence). Trimming stripped 5 bases from V and 1 base from J, with 13 bases between. The sequenced sample was blood. The rearrangement links TRBV7-9 to TRBJ2-3; D gene unclear. The source is a woman aged 18-29 years with Graves' ophthalmopathy. DNA of the CDR3: TGTGCCAGCAGCCTCTGTTCAGACGGCACAGATACGCAGTATTTT. Amino acids: CASSLCSDGTDTQYF.